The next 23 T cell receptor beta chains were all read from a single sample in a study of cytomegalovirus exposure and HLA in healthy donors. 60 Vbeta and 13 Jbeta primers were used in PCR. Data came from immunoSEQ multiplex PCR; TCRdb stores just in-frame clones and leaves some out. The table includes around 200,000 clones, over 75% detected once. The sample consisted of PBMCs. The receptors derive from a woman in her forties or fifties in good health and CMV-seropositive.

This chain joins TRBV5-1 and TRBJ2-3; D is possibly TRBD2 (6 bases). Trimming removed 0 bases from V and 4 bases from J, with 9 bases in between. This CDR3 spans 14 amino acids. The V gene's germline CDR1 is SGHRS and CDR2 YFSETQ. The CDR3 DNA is TGCGCCAGCAGCTTGGGGGGGGTTGCAGATACGCAGTATTTT. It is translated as CASSLGGVADTQYF.

In DNA form, the CDR3 reads TGCAGCGTTGAACCCCCCGACAGGGCTGGCTACACCTTC. This sequence encodes CSVEPPDRAGYTF. The chain is built from TRBV29-1 and TRBJ1-2, with 7 bases matching TRBD1. CDR1 is SQVTM, CDR2 ANQGSEA, per germline. This CDR3 region has 13 residues. V lost 2 bases to trimming and J lost 7 bases; unmatched junction nucleotides: 7.

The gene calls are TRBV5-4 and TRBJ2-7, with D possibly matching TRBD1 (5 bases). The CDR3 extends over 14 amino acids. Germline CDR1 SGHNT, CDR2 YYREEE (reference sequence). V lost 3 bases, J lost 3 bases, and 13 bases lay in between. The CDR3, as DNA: TGTGCCAGCAGCTCCCTTCAGGGATACTACGAGCAGTACTTC. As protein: CASSSLQGYYEQYF.

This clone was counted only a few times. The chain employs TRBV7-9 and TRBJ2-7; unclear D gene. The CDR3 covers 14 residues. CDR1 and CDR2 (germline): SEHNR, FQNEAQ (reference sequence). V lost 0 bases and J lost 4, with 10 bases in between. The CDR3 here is CASSLARHPYEQYF. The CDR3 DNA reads TGTGCCAGCAGCTTAGCGCGCCACCCTTACGAGCAGTACTTC. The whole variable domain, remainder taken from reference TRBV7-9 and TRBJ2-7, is DTGVSQNPRHKITKRGQNVTFRCDPISEHNRLYWYRQTLGQGPEFLTYFQNEAQLEKSRLLSDRFSAERPKGSFSTLEIQRTEQGDSAMYLCASSLARHPYEQYFGPGTRLTVT.

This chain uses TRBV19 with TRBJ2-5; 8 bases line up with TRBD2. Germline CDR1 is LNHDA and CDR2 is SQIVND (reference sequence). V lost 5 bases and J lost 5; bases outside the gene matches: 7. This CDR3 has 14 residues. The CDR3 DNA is TGTGCCAGTAGTCCTCGGGGCGGGGGGGAGACCCAGTACTTC. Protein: CASSPRGGGETQYF.

This chain's CDR3 is CSADRSGLNEQFF. In DNA form, the CDR3 reads TGCAGCGCGGACAGGAGTGGTTTGAATGAGCAGTTCTTC. The chain uses TRBV29-1 and TRBJ2-1, with 7 bases matching TRBD1. The CDR3 has 13 amino acids. After removal of 7 bases from V and 7 bases from J, the junction contained 10 bases not matched to a gene. Per germline, CDR1 SQVTM and CDR2 ANQGSEA.

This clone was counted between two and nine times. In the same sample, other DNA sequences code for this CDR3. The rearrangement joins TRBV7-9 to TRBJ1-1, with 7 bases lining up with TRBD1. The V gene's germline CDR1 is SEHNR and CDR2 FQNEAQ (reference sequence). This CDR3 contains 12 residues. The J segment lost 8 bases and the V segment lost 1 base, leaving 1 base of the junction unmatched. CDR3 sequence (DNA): TGTGCCAGCAGCTTAGAGGACAGGGAAGCTTTCTTT. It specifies CASSLEDREAFF.

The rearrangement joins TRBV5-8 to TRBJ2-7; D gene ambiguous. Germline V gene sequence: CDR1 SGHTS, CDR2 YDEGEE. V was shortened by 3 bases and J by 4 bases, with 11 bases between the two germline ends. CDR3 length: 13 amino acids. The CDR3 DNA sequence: TGTGCCAGCAGCTCCCAGGTCCCTTACGAGCAGTACTTC. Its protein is CASSSQVPYEQYF.

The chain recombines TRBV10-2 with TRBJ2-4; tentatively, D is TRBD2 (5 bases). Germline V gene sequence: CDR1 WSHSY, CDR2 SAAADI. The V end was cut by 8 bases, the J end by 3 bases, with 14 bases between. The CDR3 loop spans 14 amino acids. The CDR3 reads CASRPSEGKNIQYF. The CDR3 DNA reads TGCGCCAGCCGTCCCTCAGAGGGCAAAAACATTCAGTACTTC.

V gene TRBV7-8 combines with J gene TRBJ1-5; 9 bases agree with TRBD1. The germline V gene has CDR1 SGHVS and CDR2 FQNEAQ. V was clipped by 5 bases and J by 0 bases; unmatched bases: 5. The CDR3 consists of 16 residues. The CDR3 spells CASSGGTGNSNQPQHF. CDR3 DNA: TGTGCCAGCAGCGGAGGGACAGGGAATAGCAATCAGCCCCAGCATTTT.

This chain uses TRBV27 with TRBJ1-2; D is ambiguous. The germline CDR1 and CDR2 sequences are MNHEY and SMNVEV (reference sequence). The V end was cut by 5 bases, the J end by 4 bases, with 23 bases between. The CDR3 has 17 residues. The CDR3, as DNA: TGTGCCAGCAGTACGGGGATGTTCGCCACCGGACTCTATGGCTACACCTTC. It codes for CASSTGMFATGLYGYTF.

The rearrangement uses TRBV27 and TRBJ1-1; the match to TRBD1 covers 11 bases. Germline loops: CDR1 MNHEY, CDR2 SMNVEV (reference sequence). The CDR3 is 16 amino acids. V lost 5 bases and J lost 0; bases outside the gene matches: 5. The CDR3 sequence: CASSLSDRGLNTEAFF. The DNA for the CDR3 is TGTGCCAGCAGTCTTTCGGACAGGGGGCTGAACACTGAAGCTTTCTTT.

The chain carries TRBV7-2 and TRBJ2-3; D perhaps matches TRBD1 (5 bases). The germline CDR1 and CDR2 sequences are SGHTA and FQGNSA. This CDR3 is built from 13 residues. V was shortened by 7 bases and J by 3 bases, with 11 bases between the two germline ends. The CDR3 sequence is CASTIGVTDTQYF. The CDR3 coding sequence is TGTGCCAGCACCATAGGGGTAACAGATACGCAGTATTTT.

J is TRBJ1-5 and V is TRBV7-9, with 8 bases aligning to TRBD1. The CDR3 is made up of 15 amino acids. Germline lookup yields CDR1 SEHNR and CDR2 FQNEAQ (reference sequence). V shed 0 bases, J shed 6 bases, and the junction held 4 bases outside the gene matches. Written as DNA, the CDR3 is TGTGCCAGCAGCTTAGCGGGACAGGAAGGTCAGCCCCAGCATTTT. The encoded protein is CASSLAGQEGQPQHF.

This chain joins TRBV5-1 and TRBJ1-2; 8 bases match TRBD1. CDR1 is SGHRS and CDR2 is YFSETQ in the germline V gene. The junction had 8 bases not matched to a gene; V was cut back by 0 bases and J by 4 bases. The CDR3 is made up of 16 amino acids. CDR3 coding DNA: TGCGCCAGCAGCTTGGCCATAACAGGGGGATTCTATGGCTACACCTTC. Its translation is CASSLAITGGFYGYTF. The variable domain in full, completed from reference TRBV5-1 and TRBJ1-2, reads KAGVTQTPRYLIKTRGQQVTLSCSPISGHRSVSWYQQTPGQGLQFLFEYFSETQRNKGNFPGRFSGRQFSNSRSEMNVSTLELGDSALYLCASSLAITGGFYGYTFGSGTRLTVV.

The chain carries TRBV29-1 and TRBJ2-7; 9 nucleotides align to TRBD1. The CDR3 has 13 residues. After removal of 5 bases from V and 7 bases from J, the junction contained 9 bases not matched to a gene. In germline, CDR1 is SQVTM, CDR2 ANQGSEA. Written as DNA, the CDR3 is TGCAGCGTTTCAGACAGGGGGTACAGGGAGCAGTACTTC. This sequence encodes CSVSDRGYREQYF.

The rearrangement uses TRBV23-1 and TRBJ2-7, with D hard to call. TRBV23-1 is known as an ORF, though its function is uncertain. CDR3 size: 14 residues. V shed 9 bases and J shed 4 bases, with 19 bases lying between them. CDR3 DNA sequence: TGCGCCAGGTATTGTCAAGACAAGCCTTACGAGCAGTACTTC. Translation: CARYCQDKPYEQYF.

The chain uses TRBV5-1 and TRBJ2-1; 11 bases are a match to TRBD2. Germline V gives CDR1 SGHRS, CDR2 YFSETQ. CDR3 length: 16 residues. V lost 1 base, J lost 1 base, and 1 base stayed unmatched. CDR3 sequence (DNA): TGCGCCAGCAGCTTGTTAGCGGGGGGGTCCTACAATGAGCAGTTCTTC. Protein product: CASSLLAGGSYNEQFF.

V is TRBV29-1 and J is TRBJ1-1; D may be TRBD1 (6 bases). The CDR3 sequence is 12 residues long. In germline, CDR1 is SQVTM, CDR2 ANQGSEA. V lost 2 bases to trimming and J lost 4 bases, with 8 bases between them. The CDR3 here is CSVETRGTEAFF. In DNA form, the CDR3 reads TGCAGCGTTGAAACCAGGGGCACTGAAGCTTTCTTT.

The CDR3 coding sequence is TGTGCCAGCAGCTTGGGACAGGGCTACGTCGGGTATGGCTACACCTTC. This gives the protein CASSLGQGYVGYGYTF. The chain uses TRBV5-6 and TRBJ1-2; TRBD1 agrees at 7 bases. The CDR3 covers 16 residues. Per germline, CDR1 SGHDT and CDR2 YYEEEE. Losses at the gene ends were 0 bases for V and 5 bases for J; bases not matched to a gene: 10.

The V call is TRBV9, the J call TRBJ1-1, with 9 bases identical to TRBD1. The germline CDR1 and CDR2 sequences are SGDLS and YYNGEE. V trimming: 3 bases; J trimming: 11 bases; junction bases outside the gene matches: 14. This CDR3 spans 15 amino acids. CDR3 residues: CASSEGPGTGRPAFF. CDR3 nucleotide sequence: TGTGCCAGCAGCGAGGGCCCCGGGACAGGGCGCCCGGCTTTCTTT.

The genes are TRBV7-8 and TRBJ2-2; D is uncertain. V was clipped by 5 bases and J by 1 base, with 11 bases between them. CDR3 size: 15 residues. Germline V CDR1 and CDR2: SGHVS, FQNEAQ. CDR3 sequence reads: CASSLEPGNTGELFF. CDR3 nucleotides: TGTGCCAGCAGCCTTGAACCAGGGAACACCGGGGAGCTGTTTTTT. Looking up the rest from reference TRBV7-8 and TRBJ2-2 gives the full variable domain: GAGVSQSPRYKVAKRGQDVALRCDPISGHVSLFWYQQALGQGPEFLTYFQNEAQLDKSGLPSDRFFAERPEGSVSTLKIQRTQQEDSAVYLCASSLEPGNTGELFFGEGSRLTVL.

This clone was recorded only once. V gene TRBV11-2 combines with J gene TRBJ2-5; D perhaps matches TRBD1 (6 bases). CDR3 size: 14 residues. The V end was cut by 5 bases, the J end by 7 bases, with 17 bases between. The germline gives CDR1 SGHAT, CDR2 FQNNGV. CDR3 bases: TGTGCCAGCAGCCCAGGGGCAGGTTTCGGGACCCAGTACTTC. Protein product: CASSPGAGFGTQYF.